Listed below are T cell receptor beta chains from one sample, sequenced in a study of technical replicates of blood from several donors. Data came from immunoSEQ multiplex PCR; TCRdb stores just in-frame clones and leaves some out. The sample consists of some 14,000 clones, 84% of them appearing once. Specimen: PBMCs. The receptors here all came from a human donor in good health. Each CDR3 is given with its conserved first and last residue. The order of the fields is J gene, D gene, V gene, clone size, CDR3 protein, CDR3 DNA. The D gene is left open where the match is weak. The size field is filled for only some rows; it gives once, few, many or a size class.

TRBJ2-1 TRBD2 TRBV2 few CASGPGLLTIGSYNEQFF TGTGCCAGCGGCCCGGGACTACTGACTATTGGCTCCTACAATGAGCAGTTCTTC
TRBJ1-5 TRBD1 TRBV6-1 - CASTDRVNQPQHF TGTGCCAGCACCGACAGGGTCAATCAGCCCCAGCATTTT
TRBJ2-3 TRBD2 TRBV5-4 - CASSLGGGGTDTQYF TGTGCCAGCAGCTTGGGTGGCGGGGGTACAGATACGCAGTATTTT
TRBJ2-5 TRBD2 TRBV30 - CAWSVGLAGGETQYF TGTGCCTGGAGTGTAGGCCTAGCGGGAGGAGAGACCCAGTACTTC
TRBJ2-7 TRBD1 TRBV5-1 - CASSEDRAYEQYF TGCGCCAGCAGCGAGGACAGGGCCTACGAGCAGTACTTC
TRBJ2-7 TRBD1 TRBV5-1 - CASSSRQGEDEQYF TGCGCCAGCAGCTCAAGACAGGGGGAAGACGAGCAGTACTTC
TRBJ2-1 TRBD1 TRBV19 - CASSTKTGVVGEQFF TGTGCCAGTAGTACCAAGACAGGGGTGGTCGGTGAGCAGTTCTTC
TRBJ2-4 - TRBV4-2 - CASSQDGFTGRAKNIQYF TGTGCCAGCAGCCAAGATGGTTTTACAGGGCGGGCCAAAAACATTCAGTACTTC
TRBJ2-7 - TRBV20-1 - CSAGNYEQYF TGCAGTGCCGGGAACTACGAGCAGTACTTC
TRBJ1-2 - TRBV6-5 once CASSYSREVGGYTF TGTGCCAGCAGTTACTCCAGGGAGGTAGGGGGCTACACCTTC
TRBJ2-1 TRBD2 TRBV5-1 - CASRSPGTSGSNEQFF TGCGCCAGCAGGTCACCCGGGACTAGCGGGAGTAATGAGCAGTTCTTC